The 2 T cell receptor beta chains given below trace back to one sample, sequenced in a study of T cells in Graves' hyperthyroidism and ophthalmopathy. The investigators amplified TCR beta CDR3 regions from RNA transcripts. TCR CDR3 underwent first-round RT-PCR with the HTBI primer set. One entry per CDR3 protein results from TCRdb running MiXCR on the multiplex PCR reads. The table records around 690,000 distinct CDR3 sequences, under 25% of them present only once. Sequences were obtained from blood. The receptors shown here come from a man aged 25-45 years with Graves' ophthalmopathy.

This clonotype was detected many times. This rearrangement joins TRBV7-2 to TRBJ2-7; the D call may be TRBD1 or TRBD2 (5 bases each). The CDR3 runs 15 residues. Trimming shortened V by 5 bases and J by 1 base, and 15 bases separated the two germline ends. Germline CDR1 is SGHTA and CDR2 is FQGNSA. Here the CDR3 DNA reads TGTGCCAGCAGCCCCCTGCCAGGGAGTTCCTACGAGCAGTACTTC. It codes for CASSPLPGSSYEQYF.

At least ten counts were recorded for this clonotype. V usage is TRBV19 and J usage is TRBJ1-1; D gene ambiguous. The CDR3 consists of 12 residues. Germline CDR1 is LNHDA and CDR2 is SQIVND (reference sequence). V dropped 4 bases and J dropped 4 bases, with 7 bases sitting between them. As DNA, the CDR3 is TGTGCCAGTAGTAAATACATCACTGAAGCTTTCTTT. The encoded protein is CASSKYITEAFF.